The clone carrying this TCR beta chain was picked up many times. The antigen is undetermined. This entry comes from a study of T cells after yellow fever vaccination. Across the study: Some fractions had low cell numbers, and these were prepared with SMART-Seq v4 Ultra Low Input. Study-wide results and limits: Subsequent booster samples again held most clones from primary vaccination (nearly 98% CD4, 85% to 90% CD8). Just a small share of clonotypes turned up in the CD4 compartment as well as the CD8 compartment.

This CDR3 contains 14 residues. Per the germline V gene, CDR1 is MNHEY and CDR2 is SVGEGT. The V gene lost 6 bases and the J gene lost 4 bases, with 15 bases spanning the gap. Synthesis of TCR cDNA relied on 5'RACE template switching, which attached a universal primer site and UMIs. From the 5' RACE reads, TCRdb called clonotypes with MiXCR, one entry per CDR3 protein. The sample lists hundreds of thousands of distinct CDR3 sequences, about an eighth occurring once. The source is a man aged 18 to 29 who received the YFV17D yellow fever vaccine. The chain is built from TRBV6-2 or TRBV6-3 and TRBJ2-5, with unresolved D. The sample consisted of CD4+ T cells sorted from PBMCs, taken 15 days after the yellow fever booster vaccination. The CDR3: CASSQMAAGETQYF. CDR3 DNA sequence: TGTGCCAGCAGCCAGATGGCAGCCGGAGAGACCCAGTACTTC.